The rows below give T cell receptor beta chains drawn from one sample of a study of T-cell memory formation after mild COVID-19. TCRdb processed the 5' RACE reads anew with MiXCR; each CDR3 protein has one entry. This table holds roughly 110,000 distinct CDR3 sequences, about 15% found once. Sequencing used PBMCs or a T cell subset sorted from them (not recorded which). Source of these receptors: an adult woman who had mild COVID-19 (a few samples of this study predate the infection). Cell type and time point are not known. The CDR3 runs from the conserved cysteine through the conserved F or W. The D gene is left open where the match is weak. Size values are once, few and many counts, or a class for expanded clones, and some rows have none.

V gene: TRBV15; clone size: few; J gene: TRBJ2-1; D gene: NA; CDR3 protein: CATSGLRYNEQFF; CDR3 DNA: TGTGCCACCAGTGGACTGCGGTACAATGAGCAGTTCTTC
V gene: TRBV4-1; clone size: few; J gene: TRBJ2-2; D gene: NA; CDR3 protein: CASSQVTPGDTGELFF; CDR3 DNA: TGCGCCAGCAGCCAAGTCACTCCAGGGGACACCGGGGAGCTGTTTTTT
V gene: TRBV2; clone size: few; J gene: TRBJ2-2; D gene: NA; CDR3 protein: CASSEGVGVDWSRELFF; CDR3 DNA: TGTGCCAGCAGTGAAGGGGTGGGCGTGGACTGGTCCCGGGAGCTGTTTTTT
V gene: TRBV4-1; clone size: few; J gene: TRBJ2-1; D gene: NA; CDR3 protein: CASSFTVVNEQFF; CDR3 DNA: TGCGCCAGCAGCTTTACGGTTGTCAATGAGCAGTTCTTC
V gene: TRBV7-9; clone size: few; J gene: TRBJ1-2; D gene: NA; CDR3 protein: CASSSQGGGYTF; CDR3 DNA: TGTGCCAGCAGCTCACAGGGAGGTGGCTACACCTTC
V gene: TRBV27; clone size: NA; J gene: TRBJ2-1; D gene: TRBD2; CDR3 protein: CASSEGTSGHNEQFF; CDR3 DNA: TGTGCCAGCAGTGAAGGGACTAGCGGGCACAATGAGCAGTTCTTC
V gene: TRBV7-9; clone size: NA; J gene: TRBJ2-1; D gene: TRBD1; CDR3 protein: CASTSTGGRDEQFF; CDR3 DNA: TGTGCCAGCACCTCGACAGGGGGCCGCGATGAGCAGTTCTTC
V gene: TRBV7-9; clone size: few; J gene: TRBJ2-7; D gene: TRBD1; CDR3 protein: CASSSATGVDEQYF; CDR3 DNA: TGTGCCAGCAGCTCGGCGACAGGGGTCGACGAGCAGTACTTC
V gene: TRBV9; clone size: few; J gene: TRBJ1-1; D gene: NA; CDR3 protein: CASSPRGGRNTEAFF; CDR3 DNA: TGTGCCAGCAGCCCCCGAGGGGGGCGGAACACTGAAGCTTTCTTT
V gene: TRBV11-3; clone size: few; J gene: TRBJ2-3; D gene: TRBD2; CDR3 protein: CASSIGLAGGLGTDTQYF; CDR3 DNA: TGTGCCAGCAGCATCGGACTAGCGGGGGGGTTGGGCACAGATACGCAGTATTTT
V gene: TRBV19; clone size: many; J gene: TRBJ2-7; D gene: NA; CDR3 protein: CASSIFAGPYEQYF; CDR3 DNA: TGTGCCAGTAGTATATTTGCAGGGCCCTACGAGCAGTACTTC
V gene: TRBV20-1; clone size: few; J gene: TRBJ2-7; D gene: NA; CDR3 protein: CSANTDAASSYEQYF; CDR3 DNA: TGCAGTGCAAACACGGACGCCGCGAGCTCCTACGAGCAGTACTTC
V gene: TRBV11-2; clone size: NA; J gene: TRBJ1-2; D gene: NA; CDR3 protein: CASRSVEGYTF; CDR3 DNA: TGTGCCAGCAGGTCGGTGGAGGGCTACACCTTC
V gene: TRBV2; clone size: NA; J gene: TRBJ2-7; D gene: TRBD2; CDR3 protein: CASLSGINSYEQYF; CDR3 DNA: TGTGCCAGCCTCAGCGGGATTAACTCCTACGAGCAGTACTTC
V gene: TRBV7-9; clone size: few; J gene: TRBJ2-4; D gene: NA; CDR3 protein: CASSLSGLAGEYF; CDR3 DNA: TGTGCCAGCAGCTTATCCGGCTTGGCAGGAGAGTACTTC
V gene: TRBV4-1; clone size: NA; J gene: TRBJ2-5; D gene: TRBD2; CDR3 protein: CASSRRRGGQETQYF; CDR3 DNA: TGCGCCAGCAGCCGTAGGCGGGGGGGCCAAGAGACCCAGTACTTC
V gene: TRBV29-1; clone size: few; J gene: TRBJ2-3; D gene: TRBD2; CDR3 protein: CSVDSPGRRTDTQYF; CDR3 DNA: TGCAGCGTTGACTCCCCCGGGAGGCGCACAGATACGCAGTATTTT
V gene: TRBV12-3/TRBV12-4; clone size: few; J gene: TRBJ2-3; D gene: NA; CDR3 protein: CASSFSADTQYF; CDR3 DNA: TGTGCCAGCAGTTTCTCGGCGGATACGCAGTATTTT
V gene: TRBV6-6; clone size: NA; J gene: TRBJ2-3; D gene: NA; CDR3 protein: CASKEKVATRYTDTQYF; CDR3 DNA: TGTGCCAGCAAAGAAAAGGTCGCTACCCGATACACAGATACGCAGTATTTT
V gene: TRBV2; clone size: NA; J gene: TRBJ2-3; D gene: NA; CDR3 protein: CASLEGMLNTDTQYF; CDR3 DNA: TGTGCCAGCTTGGAGGGAATGCTTAACACAGATACGCAGTATTTT
V gene: TRBV20-1; clone size: NA; J gene: TRBJ1-1; D gene: NA; CDR3 protein: CSARVGRARTEAFF; CDR3 DNA: TGCAGTGCTAGAGTCGGCAGGGCGCGCACTGAAGCTTTCTTT
V gene: TRBV7-3; clone size: many; J gene: TRBJ2-3; D gene: TRBD1; CDR3 protein: CASSLGVRGNTDTQYF; CDR3 DNA: TGTGCCAGCAGCTTAGGTGTCAGGGGGAACACAGATACGCAGTATTTT
V gene: TRBV11-2; clone size: NA; J gene: TRBJ2-7; D gene: NA; CDR3 protein: CASSITGDYYEQYF; CDR3 DNA: TGTGCCAGCAGCATAACCGGGGATTACTACGAGCAGTACTTC
V gene: TRBV27; clone size: NA; J gene: TRBJ1-5; D gene: TRBD1; CDR3 protein: CASSSGEGRGPHQPQHF; CDR3 DNA: TGTGCCAGCAGTTCGGGCGAGGGGAGGGGGCCCCATCAGCCCCAGCATTTT
V gene: TRBV9; clone size: few; J gene: TRBJ1-1; D gene: NA; CDR3 protein: CASSVEVNTEAFF; CDR3 DNA: TGTGCCAGCAGCGTAGAGGTGAACACTGAAGCTTTCTTT
V gene: TRBV12-3/TRBV12-4; clone size: few; J gene: TRBJ2-1; D gene: NA; CDR3 protein: CASSETPYRDNEQFF; CDR3 DNA: TGTGCCAGCAGCGAAACGCCCTACAGGGACAATGAGCAGTTCTTC
V gene: TRBV27; clone size: NA; J gene: TRBJ2-7; D gene: TRBD2; CDR3 protein: CASRAGAAYEQYF; CDR3 DNA: TGTGCCAGCCGTGCGGGAGCAGCATACGAGCAGTACTTC
V gene: TRBV4-1; clone size: NA; J gene: TRBJ2-1; D gene: NA; CDR3 protein: CASSGTPGQRYNEQFF; CDR3 DNA: TGCGCCAGCAGCGGGACTCCGGGACAGAGGTACAATGAGCAGTTCTTC
V gene: TRBV5-5; clone size: many; J gene: TRBJ2-7; D gene: TRBD2; CDR3 protein: CASSLARLAGDYFYEQYF; CDR3 DNA: TGTGCCAGCAGCTTGGCACGACTAGCGGGAGACTATTTCTACGAGCAGTACTTC
V gene: TRBV6-5; clone size: few; J gene: TRBJ2-5; D gene: NA; CDR3 protein: CASSYYTGQETQYF; CDR3 DNA: TGTGCCAGCAGTTACTATACCGGCCAAGAGACCCAGTACTTC
V gene: TRBV19; clone size: NA; J gene: TRBJ1-5; D gene: NA; CDR3 protein: CASSISDGNQPQHF; CDR3 DNA: TGTGCCAGTAGTATCTCAGACGGCAATCAGCCCCAGCATTTT
V gene: TRBV30; clone size: NA; J gene: TRBJ1-4; D gene: NA; CDR3 protein: CAWSVLGDGSHF; CDR3 DNA: TGTGCCTGGAGTGTACTTGGTGACGGGTCTCATTTT
V gene: TRBV20-1; clone size: few; J gene: TRBJ2-1; D gene: NA; CDR3 protein: CSARDQKAYNEQFF; CDR3 DNA: TGCAGTGCTAGAGATCAGAAGGCTTACAATGAGCAGTTCTTC
V gene: TRBV30; clone size: NA; J gene: TRBJ2-7; D gene: NA; CDR3 protein: CAWRARDITYEQYF; CDR3 DNA: TGTGCCTGGAGGGCTAGGGACATTACCTACGAGCAGTACTTC
V gene: TRBV7-9; clone size: few; J gene: TRBJ1-1; D gene: TRBD1; CDR3 protein: CASSSDRVFTEAFF; CDR3 DNA: TGTGCCAGCAGTTCGGACAGGGTGTTTACTGAAGCTTTCTTT
V gene: TRBV28; clone size: few; J gene: TRBJ2-1; D gene: NA; CDR3 protein: CASRGGPGGPYNEQFF; CDR3 DNA: TGTGCCAGCAGGGGGGGGCCAGGGGGGCCCTACAATGAGCAGTTCTTC
V gene: TRBV20-1; clone size: few; J gene: TRBJ1-1; D gene: NA; CDR3 protein: CSARVMKAWTPGESLEAFF; CDR3 DNA: TGCAGTGCTAGAGTAATGAAAGCGTGGACCCCGGGTGAGTCACTTGAAGCTTTCTTT
V gene: TRBV7-6; clone size: NA; J gene: TRBJ1-1; D gene: TRBD1; CDR3 protein: CASSLAGRGLRTEAFF; CDR3 DNA: TGTGCCAGCAGCTTAGCGGGCAGGGGGTTACGCACTGAAGCTTTCTTT
V gene: TRBV7-6; clone size: NA; J gene: TRBJ2-1; D gene: TRBD2; CDR3 protein: CASSFSLARGDGDEQFF; CDR3 DNA: TGTGCCAGCAGCTTCAGCCTAGCGCGGGGGGACGGCGATGAGCAGTTCTTC
V gene: TRBV6-6; clone size: NA; J gene: TRBJ1-5; D gene: NA; CDR3 protein: CASSSLLNQPQHF; CDR3 DNA: TGTGCCAGCAGTTCACTCCTCAATCAGCCCCAGCATTTT
V gene: TRBV5-1; clone size: NA; J gene: TRBJ2-5; D gene: TRBD2; CDR3 protein: CASSVLAGGGETQYF; CDR3 DNA: TGCGCCAGCAGCGTCCTAGCGGGAGGGGGAGAGACCCAGTACTTC
V gene: TRBV12-3/TRBV12-4; clone size: few; J gene: TRBJ2-1; D gene: TRBD2; CDR3 protein: CASSLIGGVYNEQFF; CDR3 DNA: TGTGCCAGCAGTTTAATCGGGGGGGTTTACAATGAGCAGTTCTTC
V gene: TRBV12-3/TRBV12-4; clone size: NA; J gene: TRBJ1-5; D gene: NA; CDR3 protein: CASSLPGLQRAQHF; CDR3 DNA: TGTGCCAGCAGTTTACCGGGTCTCCAAAGGGCCCAGCATTTT
V gene: TRBV5-6; clone size: few; J gene: TRBJ1-1; D gene: TRBD1; CDR3 protein: CASSLDRTGKTEAFF; CDR3 DNA: TGTGCCAGCAGCTTGGATAGGACAGGGAAAACTGAAGCTTTCTTT
V gene: TRBV4-2; clone size: NA; J gene: TRBJ2-3; D gene: TRBD2; CDR3 protein: CASSREPTSGGADTQYF; CDR3 DNA: TGTGCCAGCAGCCGCGAACCGACTAGCGGGGGGGCGGATACGCAGTATTTT
V gene: TRBV9; clone size: NA; J gene: TRBJ2-7; D gene: TRBD2; CDR3 protein: CASSVGGSGSGEQYF; CDR3 DNA: TGTGCCAGCAGCGTAGGGGGTAGCGGGAGCGGCGAGCAGTACTTC
V gene: TRBV12-3/TRBV12-4; clone size: NA; J gene: TRBJ1-1; D gene: NA; CDR3 protein: CASSLMGHTEAFF; CDR3 DNA: TGTGCCAGCAGTTTAATGGGTCACACTGAAGCTTTCTTT
V gene: TRBV5-1; clone size: few; J gene: TRBJ2-3; D gene: TRBD2; CDR3 protein: CASSFLSGLASTDTQYF; CDR3 DNA: TGCGCCAGCAGCTTCCTTTCCGGACTAGCGAGCACAGATACGCAGTATTTT
V gene: TRBV7-9; clone size: NA; J gene: TRBJ2-3; D gene: TRBD2; CDR3 protein: CASSPRRTSVGGDTQYF; CDR3 DNA: TGTGCCAGCAGCCCGCGACGGACTAGCGTGGGGGGAGATACGCAGTATTTT